These 32 T cell receptor beta chains originate from one sample sequenced in a study of T cells in localized non-small cell lung cancer. TCRdb's table, derived via immunoSEQ multiplex PCR, lists solely in-frame clones and lacks some. Altogether tens of thousands of clones are present, around four fifths being singletons, with the ten largest covering about 16%. Specimen: peripheral blood, collected before any cancer treatment. All receptors come from a male donor at least 60 years old with stage III squamous cell lung carcinoma.

The chain links TRBV14 to TRBJ1-3; no clear D. The germline V and J ends were trimmed by 1 base and 6 bases, with 13 bases remaining between them. The V gene's germline CDR1 is SGHDN and CDR2 FVKESK. This CDR3 has 15 amino acids. CDR3 in amino acids: CASSQGLGDQNTIYF. The CDR3 coding sequence is TGTGCCAGCAGCCAAGGCCTCGGGGATCAAAACACCATATATTTT.

In this sample, this clone turned up a few times. The junction does not match germline at one end; this may be a read error. The chain couples TRBV7-7 to TRBJ2-7, with 7 bases lining up with TRBD1. This CDR3 contains 15 residues. CDR1 is SSHAT and CDR2 is FNYEAQ in the germline V gene (reference sequence). The CDR3 loop reads CASSLGRDSTYEQYF. The DNA of the CDR3 is TGTGCTAGCAGCTTAGGACGGGACAGTACCTACGAGCAGTACTTC.

V and J are TRBV5-1 and TRBJ2-5; 10 nucleotides align to TRBD2. The CDR3 sequence is 16 residues long. In germline, CDR1 is SGHRS, CDR2 YFSETQ. J lost 1 base, V lost 0 bases, and 3 bases had no gene match. CDR3 sequence (DNA): TGCGCCAGCAGCTTGGGAAGCGGGGGGGCCCAAGAGACCCAGTACTTC. Translation gives CASSLGSGGAQETQYF.

The CDR3 sequence is CASSTGGTNYGYTF. CDR3 nucleotide sequence: TGCGCCAGCAGTACGGGGGGTACTAACTATGGCTACACCTTC. This chain links TRBV5-1 with TRBJ1-2; D might be TRBD1 (5 bases). Per the germline V gene, CDR1 is SGHRS and CDR2 is YFSETQ. V was clipped by 5 bases and J by 0 bases, with 11 bases between them. The CDR3 sequence is 14 residues long.

This clone was picked up a small number of times. The chain joins TRBV2 to TRBJ2-1; TRBD1 agrees at 8 bases. The V gene's germline CDR1 is SNHLY and CDR2 FYNNEI. The junction had 4 bases not matched to a gene; V was cut back by 6 bases and J by 6 bases. CDR3 length equals 13 residues. The CDR3 sequence is CASSGQGINEQFF. The CDR3 DNA is TGTGCCAGCAGCGGACAGGGAATCAATGAGCAGTTCTTC.

The chain carries TRBV28 and TRBJ1-4; 7 nucleotides align to TRBD1. This CDR3 is 14 amino acids long. V lost 5 bases, J lost 8 bases, and 8 bases stayed unmatched. In germline, CDR1 is MDHEN, CDR2 SYDVKM. CDR3 protein: CASSPPTGEEKLFF. The CDR3 DNA follows: TGTGCCAGCAGTCCCCCTACAGGGGAAGAAAAACTGTTTTTT.

The chain couples TRBV6-5 to TRBJ2-1; D is undetermined. Per germline, CDR1 MNHEY and CDR2 SVGAGI. This CDR3 is 15 amino acids long. V was pared by 5 bases and J by 2 bases, with 13 bases between. For the CDR3, the DNA is TGTGCCAGCAGTCGAGCTTTTACTCCCTACAATGAGCAGTTCTTC. Translating it yields CASSRAFTPYNEQFF.

V and J are TRBV6-5 and TRBJ1-1; a weak D match, TRBD1 (5 bases). Germline CDR1 MNHEY, CDR2 SVGAGI. V lost 10 bases, J lost 0 bases, and 15 bases lay in between. This CDR3 has 14 amino acids. The CDR3 here is CATHGGALNTEAFF. In nucleotides, the CDR3 is TGTGCCACCCACGGTGGGGCCCTGAACACTGAAGCTTTCTTT.

The chain uses TRBV7-6 and TRBJ2-2; TRBD2 agrees at 10 bases. Trimming at V came to 5 bases and at J to 7 bases, leaving 7 bases not matched to a gene. The length of the CDR3 is 15 residues. CDR1 is SGHVS and CDR2 is FNYEAQ in the germline V gene. This CDR3 reads CASSRGTSVVGELFF. CDR3 DNA: TGTGCCAGCAGCCGAGGGACTAGCGTTGTCGGGGAGCTGTTTTTT.

J is TRBJ1-4 and V is TRBV27; 8 bases are a match to TRBD1. Trimming at V came to 6 bases and at J to 1 base, leaving 4 bases not matched to a gene. The CDR3 spans 15 residues. The germline V gene has CDR1 MNHEY and CDR2 SMNVEV (reference sequence). The chain's CDR3 is CASRQGDRTNEKLFF. The CDR3 DNA is TGTGCCAGCAGACAGGGGGACCGAACTAATGAAAAACTGTTTTTT.

The chain couples TRBV28 to TRBJ2-1, with 7 bases identical to TRBD2. J was trimmed by 5 bases and V by 1 base; bases with no gene match: 14. The CDR3 contains 18 residues. The germline V gene has CDR1 MDHEN and CDR2 SYDVKM. As DNA, the CDR3 is TGTGCCAGCAGTTTATACCCGTCGGGGAGCGGGGATAACAATGAGCAGTTCTTC. It yields the protein CASSLYPSGSGDNNEQFF.

V usage is TRBV7-2 and J usage is TRBJ1-5; D perhaps matches TRBD1 (6 bases). Trimming shortened V by 4 bases and J by 6 bases, and 13 bases separated the two germline ends. The CDR3 consists of 14 residues. CDR1 SGHTA and CDR2 FQGNSA come from the germline V gene. This chain's CDR3 is CASSSPGGGQPQHF. The CDR3 DNA reads TGTGCCAGCAGCTCACCGGGGGGCGGTCAGCCCCAGCATTTT.

The V call is TRBV9, the J call TRBJ2-2; D unresolved. V gave up 0 bases and J gave up 1 base, with 4 bases separating them. The CDR3 contains 14 residues. Germline V gene data show CDR1 as SGDLS and CDR2 as YYNGEE. The CDR3 sequence: CASSVVQNTGELFF. The CDR3 bases are TGTGCCAGCAGCGTAGTACAGAACACCGGGGAGCTGTTTTTT. Full variable domain (remainder filled in from reference TRBV9 and TRBJ2-2): DSGVTQTPKHLITATGQRVTLRCSPRSGDLSVYWYQQSLDQGLQFLIQYYNGEERAKGNILERFSAQQFPDLHSELNLSSLELGDSALYFCASSVVQNTGELFFGEGSRLTVL.

V gene TRBV4-3 combines with J gene TRBJ1-5; D remains unclear. Per the germline V gene, CDR1 is LGHNA and CDR2 is YSLEER. Trimming took 3 bases from V and 0 from J, leaving 9 bases between them. CDR3 length: 15 amino acids. The DNA of the CDR3 is TGCGCCAGCAGCCAGACACCTTATAGCAATCAGCCCCAGCATTTT. Its protein is CASSQTPYSNQPQHF.

The DNA of the CDR3 is TGTGCCAGCAGCTTAGCGGGGACAGGGATTGCAGGAGGCTACACCTTC. This translates into CASSLAGTGIAGGYTF. V gene TRBV7-2 combines with J gene TRBJ1-2, with 9 bases that match TRBD1. The CDR3 sequence is 16 residues long. V shed 0 bases and J 8 bases; nucleotides not matched to a gene: 10. The germline V gene encodes CDR1 SGHTA and CDR2 FQGNSA.

The table lists this clone with a few counts. This chain links TRBV7-8 with TRBJ2-3; D is unresolved. V gave up 5 bases and J gave up 1 base, with 7 bases separating them. Germline V CDR1 and CDR2: SGHVS, FQNEAQ. The CDR3 loop spans 13 amino acids. In nucleotides, the CDR3 is TGTGCCAGCAGCCGCATAGGCACAGATACGCAGTATTTT. Translation gives CASSRIGTDTQYF.

The count of this clone is one. V gene TRBV6-5 combines with J gene TRBJ2-6; D ambiguous. Germline V gives CDR1 MNHEY, CDR2 SVGAGI. V lost 8 bases and J lost 2, with 13 bases in between. CDR3 length: 15 amino acids. The CDR3 spells CASSPSLPGANVLTF. For the CDR3, the DNA is TGTGCCAGCTCTCCCTCTCTGCCTGGGGCCAACGTCCTGACTTTC.

The chain employs TRBV4-1 and TRBJ1-4, with D hard to call. This CDR3 contains 16 residues. The germline V and J ends were trimmed by 2 bases and 6 bases, with 16 bases remaining between them. Germline V gene lookup returns CDR1 MGHRA and CDR2 YSYEKL. Written as DNA, the CDR3 is TGCGCCAGCAGCCAACCCGGTAGGGCGGAGTATGAAAAACTGTTTTTT. It is translated as CASSQPGRAEYEKLFF.

The V call is TRBV11-2, the J call TRBJ2-5; maybe TRBD1 (6 bases). The CDR3 loop spans 15 amino acids. V lost 0 bases, J lost 2 bases, and 10 bases lay in between. Looked up from germline, CDR1 is SGHAT and CDR2 is FQNNGV. This CDR3 is CASSLEGRGQETQYF. The DNA of the CDR3 is TGTGCCAGCAGCTTAGAGGGCAGGGGACAAGAGACCCAGTACTTC.

The V gene is TRBV5-6, the J gene TRBJ2-5; D not resolved. V lost 0 bases, J lost 4 bases, and 7 bases lay in between. Germline V gene sequence: CDR1 SGHDT, CDR2 YYEEEE. There are 13 residues in the CDR3. CDR3: CASSLEELETQYF. Here the CDR3 DNA reads TGTGCCAGCAGCTTGGAGGAGTTAGAGACCCAGTACTTC.

The chain joins TRBV6-5 to TRBJ2-1; unclear D gene. The CDR3 is made up of 11 amino acids. Trimming cost V 7 bases and J 4 bases, with 5 bases left between them. The germline V gene encodes CDR1 MNHEY and CDR2 SVGAGI. The CDR3 region is CASKVYNEQFF. The DNA of the CDR3 is TGTGCCAGCAAGGTATACAATGAGCAGTTCTTC.

The CDR3 DNA reads as TGCGCCAGCAGCCAGGGTCCAGGGGTCTGGGAGACCCAGTACTTC. Translation: CASSQGPGVWETQYF. The gene calls are TRBV4-3 and TRBJ2-5; the D gene is possibly TRBD1 (6 bases). Trimming left V 3 bases short and J 5 bases short, with 16 bases between. Germline lookup yields CDR1 LGHNA and CDR2 YSLEER. This CDR3 has 15 amino acids.

This rearrangement joins TRBV9 to TRBJ2-1; 8 nucleotides align to TRBD2. This CDR3 has 15 residues. Trimming removed 0 bases from V and 4 bases from J; junction bases left unmatched: 3. CDR1 is SGDLS and CDR2 is YYNGEE in the germline V gene. CDR3 DNA sequence: TGTGCCAGCAGCGTAGAGAGCGGGGGTTACAATGAGCAGTTCTTC. Translation: CASSVESGGYNEQFF. Full variable domain (rest looked up from reference TRBV9 and TRBJ2-1): DSGVTQTPKHLITATGQRVTLRCSPRSGDLSVYWYQQSLDQGLQFLIQYYNGEERAKGNILERFSAQQFPDLHSELNLSSLELGDSALYFCASSVESGGYNEQFFGPGTRLTVL.

The rearrangement joins TRBV9 to TRBJ2-1; no clear D gene. CDR1 SGDLS and CDR2 YYNGEE come from the germline V gene. This CDR3 spans 13 amino acids. Between the trimmed V and J ends, which lost 4 bases and 8 bases, there was a span of 13 bases. The CDR3 sequence: CASSLGPVHEQFF. For the CDR3, the DNA is TGTGCCAGCAGCTTAGGGCCGGTTCATGAGCAGTTCTTC.

The V gene is TRBV6-5, the J gene TRBJ1-2; weak D call: TRBD1 (6 bases). Germline V lookup: CDR1 MNHEY, CDR2 SVGAGI. Trimming pared 7 bases from V and 8 bases from J, leaving 20 bases between. The CDR3 is 14 amino acids. The CDR3: CASNQGVTGIGYTF. CDR3 DNA: TGTGCCAGCAACCAAGGGGTGACAGGAATCGGCTACACCTTC.

The chain employs TRBV5-6 and TRBJ2-2; the match to TRBD2 covers 9 bases. The J segment lost 4 bases and the V segment lost 7 bases, leaving 11 bases of the junction unmatched. The CDR3 is 16 residues long. CDR1 SGHDT and CDR2 YYEEEE come from the germline V gene. Here the CDR3 reads CASGIRTSDSTGELFF. In nucleotides, the CDR3 is TGTGCCAGCGGCATCCGGACTAGCGACAGCACCGGGGAGCTGTTTTTT. Full variable domain (remainder filled in from reference TRBV5-6 and TRBJ2-2): DAGVTQSPTHLIKTRGQQVTLRCSPKSGHDTVSWYQQALGQGPQFIFQYYEEEERQRGNFPDRFSGHQFPNYSSELNVNALLLGDSALYLCASGIRTSDSTGELFFGEGSRLTVL.

This chain joins TRBV6-6 and TRBJ2-5; D remains unclear. Deletions cut 2 bases from V and 2 bases from J, with 3 bases between. The CDR3 contains 12 residues. The germline V gene encodes CDR1 MNHNY and CDR2 SVGAGI (reference sequence). For the CDR3, the DNA is TGTGCCAGCAGTTACGGGCAAGAGACCCAGTACTTC. This translates into CASSYGQETQYF.

This clone showed up just a few times. The J gene is TRBJ2-1, the V gene TRBV6-4, with D maybe TRBD2 (6 bases). This CDR3 comprises 15 residues. V gave up 6 bases and J gave up 3 bases, with 15 bases separating them. CDR1 and CDR2 (germline): MRHNA, SNTAGT. DNA of the CDR3: TGTGCCAGCAGCGCCGGTCCTAGCGACTACAATGAGCAGTTCTTC. This translates into CASSAGPSDYNEQFF.

This rearrangement joins TRBV5-1 to TRBJ2-2; D gene uncertain. Germline V lookup: CDR1 SGHRS, CDR2 YFSETQ. V gave up 0 bases and J gave up 3 bases, with 9 bases separating them. There are 15 residues in the CDR3. The DNA of the CDR3 is TGCGCCAGCAGCTTGGGTCACAGTGACACCGGGGAGCTGTTTTTT. This encodes CASSLGHSDTGELFF.

J is TRBJ2-5 and V is TRBV5-1; D unresolved. V lost 7 bases and J 3 bases, leaving 10 bases between the germline ends. The CDR3 is made up of 12 amino acids. Looked up from germline, CDR1 is SGHRS and CDR2 is YFSETQ. Here the CDR3 reads CASFREKETQYF. CDR3 nucleotide sequence: TGCGCCAGCTTTAGGGAAAAAGAGACCCAGTACTTC.

V is TRBV5-6 and J is TRBJ2-5; D not certain. This CDR3 region has 14 residues. From germline, CDR1 is SGHDT and CDR2 YYEEEE. V lost 1 base, J lost 2 bases, and 9 bases lay in between. The DNA of the CDR3 is TGTGCCAGCAGCTTGAAGGGCCCTCAAGAGACCCAGTACTTC. Its protein product is CASSLKGPQETQYF.

The rearrangement links TRBV7-9 to TRBJ2-6; TRBD2 matches at 10 bases. CDR3 length: 19 amino acids. V shed 5 bases and J 0 bases; nucleotides not matched to a gene: 10. Looked up from germline, CDR1 is SEHNR and CDR2 is FQNEAQ (reference sequence). DNA for the CDR3: TGTGCCAGCAGCCCCGACCGACTAGCGGGCCGCTCTGGGGCCAACGTCCTGACTTTC. This codes for CASSPDRLAGRSGANVLTF. Based on the CDR3 plus reference TRBV7-9 and TRBJ2-6, the full variable domain is DTGVSQNPRHKITKRGQNVTFRCDPISEHNRLYWYRQTLGQGPEFLTYFQNEAQLEKSRLLSDRFSAERPKGSFSTLEIQRTEQGDSAMYLCASSPDRLAGRSGANVLTFGAGSRLTVL.